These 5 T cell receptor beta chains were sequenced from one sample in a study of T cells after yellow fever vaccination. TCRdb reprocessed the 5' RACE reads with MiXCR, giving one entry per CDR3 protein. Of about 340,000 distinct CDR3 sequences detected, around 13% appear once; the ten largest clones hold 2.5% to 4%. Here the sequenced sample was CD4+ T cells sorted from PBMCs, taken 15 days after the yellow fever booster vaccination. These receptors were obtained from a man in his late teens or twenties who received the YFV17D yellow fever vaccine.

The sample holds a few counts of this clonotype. The CDR3 DNA reads as TGCGCCAGCAGCTTCGGAGCGGGGTATGGGGAGACCCAGTACTTC. Translated, it gives CASSFGAGYGETQYF. V usage is TRBV5-1 and J usage is TRBJ2-5; 7 positions match TRBD2. This CDR3 has 15 amino acids. CDR1 is SGHRS, CDR2 YFSETQ, per germline. V lost 2 bases, J lost 5 bases, and 9 bases stayed unmatched.

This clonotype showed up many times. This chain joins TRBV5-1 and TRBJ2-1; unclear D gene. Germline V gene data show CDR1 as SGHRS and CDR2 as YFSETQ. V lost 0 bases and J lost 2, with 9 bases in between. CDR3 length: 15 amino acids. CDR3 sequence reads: CASSLGQPTYNEQFF. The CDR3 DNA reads TGCGCCAGCAGCTTGGGTCAGCCGACCTACAATGAGCAGTTCTTC.

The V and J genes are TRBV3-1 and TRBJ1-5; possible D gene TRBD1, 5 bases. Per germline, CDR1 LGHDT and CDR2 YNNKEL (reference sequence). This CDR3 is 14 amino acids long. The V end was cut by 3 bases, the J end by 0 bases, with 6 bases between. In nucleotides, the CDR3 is TGTGCCAGCAGCCATGGGACTAGCAATCAGCCCCAGCATTTT. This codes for CASSHGTSNQPQHF.

The CDR3, as DNA: TGTGCCAGCAGCTTAGAACGACAGTTTTACGAGCAGTACTTC. Translation gives CASSLERQFYEQYF. The gene calls are TRBV7-8 and TRBJ2-7; tentative D call: TRBD1 (5 bases). V was clipped by 1 base and J by 4 bases, with 11 bases between them. The length of the CDR3 is 14 residues. CDR1 and CDR2 from the germline V gene are SGHVS and FQNEAQ.

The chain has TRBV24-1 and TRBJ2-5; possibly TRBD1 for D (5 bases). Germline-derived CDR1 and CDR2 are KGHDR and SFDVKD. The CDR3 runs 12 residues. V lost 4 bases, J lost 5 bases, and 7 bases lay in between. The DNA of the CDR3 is TGTGCCACCAGTGAGCAGGGCGAGACCCAGTACTTC. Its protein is CATSEQGETQYF.